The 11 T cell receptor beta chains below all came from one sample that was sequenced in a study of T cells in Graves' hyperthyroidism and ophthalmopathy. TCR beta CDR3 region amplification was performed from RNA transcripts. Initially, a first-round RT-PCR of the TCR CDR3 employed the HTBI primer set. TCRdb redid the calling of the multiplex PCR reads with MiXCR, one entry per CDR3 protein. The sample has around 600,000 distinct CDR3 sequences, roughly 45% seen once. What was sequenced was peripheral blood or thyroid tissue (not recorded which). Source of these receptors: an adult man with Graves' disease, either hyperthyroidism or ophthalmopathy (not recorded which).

DNA for the CDR3: TGTGCCAGCAGAGGACCCGGGGAAAACACCGGGGAGCTGTTTTTT. Its translation is CASRGPGENTGELFF. The gene calls are TRBV7-6 and TRBJ2-2, with a weak D call TRBD2 (5 bases). The CDR3 is 15 residues long. Germline V gene lookup returns CDR1 SGHVS and CDR2 FNYEAQ. The V end was cut by 6 bases, the J end by 2 bases, with 13 bases between.

CDR3 DNA sequence: TGTGCCAGCAGGCGGGCTAATGAAGCTTTCTTT. This codes for CASRRANEAFF. This sequence joins TRBV2 and TRBJ1-1; D uncertain. CDR1 and CDR2 (germline): SNHLY, FYNNEI. This CDR3 spans 11 amino acids. Trimming pared 6 bases from V and 7 bases from J, leaving 9 bases between. Complete variable domain (other parts from reference TRBV2 and TRBJ1-1): EPEVTQTPSHQVTQMGQEVILRCVPISNHLYFYWYRQILGQKVEFLVSFYNNEISEKSEIFDDQFSVERPDGSNFTLKIRSTKLEDSAMYFCASRRANEAFFGQGTRLTVV.

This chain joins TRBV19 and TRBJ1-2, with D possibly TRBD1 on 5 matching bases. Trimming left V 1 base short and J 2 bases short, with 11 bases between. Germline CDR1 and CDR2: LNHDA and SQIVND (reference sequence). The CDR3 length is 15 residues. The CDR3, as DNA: TGTGCCAGTAGTATAGGGGGGTTGTCGAACTATGGCTACACCTTC. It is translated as CASSIGGLSNYGYTF.

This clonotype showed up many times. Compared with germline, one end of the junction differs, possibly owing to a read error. CDR3 in DNA: TGCAGTGCTAGAGGCGGGACGAAGGAATCGTTT. As protein: CSARGGTKESF. V gene TRBV20-1 combines with J gene TRBJ1-4; maybe TRBD1 (5 bases). This CDR3 is built from 11 residues. CDR1 is DFQATT, CDR2 SNEGSKA, per germline (reference sequence).

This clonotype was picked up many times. CDR3 amino acids: CSVERAGSYGYTF. The CDR3, as DNA: TGCAGCGTTGAGAGGGCAGGGAGCTATGGCTACACCTTC. The chain recombines TRBV29-1 with TRBJ1-2; perhaps TRBD1 as D (5 bases). This CDR3 spans 13 amino acids. Germline V gene lookup returns CDR1 SQVTM and CDR2 ANQGSEA. V was shortened by 3 bases and J by 4 bases, with 12 bases between the two germline ends.

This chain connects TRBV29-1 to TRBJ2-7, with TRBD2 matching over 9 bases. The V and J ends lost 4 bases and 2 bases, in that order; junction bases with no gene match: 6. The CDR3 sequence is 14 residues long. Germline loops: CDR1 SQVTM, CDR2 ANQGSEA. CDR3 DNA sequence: TGCAGCGTTGGGGGGGCTAGCGGGACCTACGAGCAGTACTTC. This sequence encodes CSVGGASGTYEQYF.

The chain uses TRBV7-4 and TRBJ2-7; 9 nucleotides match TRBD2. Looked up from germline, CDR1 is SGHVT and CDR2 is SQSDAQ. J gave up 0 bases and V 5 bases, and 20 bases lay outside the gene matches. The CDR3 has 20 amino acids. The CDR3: CASSLRTSETIAPDSYEQYF. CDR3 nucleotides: TGTGCCAGCAGCCTCCGGACTAGCGAGACGATTGCACCTGACTCCTACGAGCAGTACTTC.

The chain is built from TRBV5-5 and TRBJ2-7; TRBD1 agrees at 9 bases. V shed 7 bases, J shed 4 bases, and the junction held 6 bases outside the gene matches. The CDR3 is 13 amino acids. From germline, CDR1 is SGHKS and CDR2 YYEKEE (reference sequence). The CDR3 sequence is CASGRDRAYEQYF. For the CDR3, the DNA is TGTGCCAGCGGACGGGACAGGGCTTACGAGCAGTACTTC. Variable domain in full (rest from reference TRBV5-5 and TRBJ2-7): DAGVTQSPTHLIKTRGQQVTLRCSPISGHKSVSWYQQVLGQGPQFIFQYYEKEERGRGNFPDRFSARQFPNYSSELNVNALLLGDSALYLCASGRDRAYEQYFGPGTRLTVT.

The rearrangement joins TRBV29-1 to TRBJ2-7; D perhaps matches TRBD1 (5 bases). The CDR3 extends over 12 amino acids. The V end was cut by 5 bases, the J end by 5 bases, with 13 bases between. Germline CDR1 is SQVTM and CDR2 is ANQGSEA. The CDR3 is CSVSPGNDEQYF. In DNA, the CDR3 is TGCAGCGTTTCTCCAGGGAATGACGAGCAGTACTTC.

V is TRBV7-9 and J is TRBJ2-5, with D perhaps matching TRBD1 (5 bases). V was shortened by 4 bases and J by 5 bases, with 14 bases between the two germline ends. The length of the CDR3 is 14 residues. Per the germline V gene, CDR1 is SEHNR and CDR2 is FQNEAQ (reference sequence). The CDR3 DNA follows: TGTGCCAGCAGCTGGACGCAGGGTCGCGAGACCCAGTACTTC. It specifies CASSWTQGRETQYF.

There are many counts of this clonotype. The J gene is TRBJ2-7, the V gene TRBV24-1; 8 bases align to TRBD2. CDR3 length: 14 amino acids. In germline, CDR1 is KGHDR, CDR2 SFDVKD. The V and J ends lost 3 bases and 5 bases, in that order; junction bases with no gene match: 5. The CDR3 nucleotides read TGTGCCACCAGTGATGGGAGCGGGAGCGACGAGCAGTACTTC. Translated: CATSDGSGSDEQYF.